The rows below give T cell receptor beta chains drawn from one sample of a study of blood T cell repertoires in COVID-19. The assay was immunoSEQ multiplex PCR, and TCRdb's table has in-frame clones only and misses some. The sample has fewer than 130,000 clones, roughly 85% seen once. Material for sequencing was peripheral blood. Receptor source: a human donor in a cohort sampled during active COVID-19. CDR3s include the opening cysteine and the closing phenylalanine or tryptophan. The order of the fields is J gene, clone size, V gene, D gene, CDR3 DNA, CDR3 protein. The D gene is left open where the match is weak. Rows give clone size only sometimes, using once, few, many, or a class for an expanded clone.

TRBJ2-3	NA	TRBV7-2	NA	TGTGCCAGCAGCTTATCAGGTCAAGTAGATACGCAGTATTTT	CASSLSGQVDTQYF
TRBJ2-7	NA	TRBV5-5	TRBD1	TGTGCCAGCAGTTCTTGGGACAGCCGCTACGAGCAGTACTTC	CASSSWDSRYEQYF
TRBJ1-5	NA	TRBV7-9	NA	TGTGCCAGCAGCTTACCAGGGGATCAGCCCCAGCATTTT	CASSLPGDQPQHF
TRBJ2-1	once	TRBV6-4	NA	TGTGCCAGCAGTGACTCCGTGGGGGGGCCCTACAATGAGCAGTTCTTC	CASSDSVGGPYNEQFF
TRBJ2-1	NA	TRBV2	TRBD2	TGTGCCAGCAGTGAGGAAATAGCGGGAAACAATGAGCAGTTCTTC	CASSEEIAGNNEQFF
TRBJ1-3	NA	TRBV9	NA	TGTGCCAGCAGCACCTCCGCGGGGTCCGGAAACACCATATATTTT	CASSTSAGSGNTIYF
TRBJ1-2	NA	TRBV3-1/TRBV3-2	NA	TGTGCCAGCAGCCAAGCTGATAGGGGGGGCTACACCTTC	CASSQADRGGYTF
TRBJ1-1	NA	TRBV11-2	NA	TGTGCCAGCAGCTTAGAACCGGGGGGGAACACTGAAGCTTTCTTT	CASSLEPGGNTEAFF
TRBJ2-7	NA	TRBV11-2	TRBD1	TGTGCCAGCAGCTTAGGCTGGGACAGCTACGAGCAGTACTTC	CASSLGWDSYEQYF
TRBJ2-5	NA	TRBV7-8	NA	TGTGCCAGCAGGGGGTCCAGGGTCCAGGAGACCCAGTACTTC	CASRGSRVQETQYF
TRBJ2-5	few	TRBV5-4	NA	TGTGCCAGCAGCCCTCTTCAGGGATTTCAAGAGACCCAGTACTTC	CASSPLQGFQETQYF
TRBJ1-1	NA	TRBV18	NA	TGTGCCAGCTCACCACGGCGACAGGCGAACACTGAAGCTTTCTTT	CASSPRRQANTEAFF
TRBJ1-1	NA	TRBV29-1	TRBD1	TGCAGCGTTCGATCCGGACAGGAGGAGAACACTGAAGCTTTCTTT	CSVRSGQEENTEAFF
TRBJ2-2	NA	TRBV24-1	TRBD1	TGTGCCACCAGTGATCAGGGGGTGTTTGGGACCGGGGAGCTGTTTTTT	CATSDQGVFGTGELFF
TRBJ2-1	NA	TRBV6-2/TRBV6-3	NA	TGTGCCAGCAGTCACGGGACACCGGCCTACAATGAGCAGTTCTTC	CASSHGTPAYNEQFF
TRBJ2-6	NA	TRBV29-1	NA	TGCAGCGTTGGGGGGGTTGCTGGGGCCAACGTCCTGACTTTC	CSVGGVAGANVLTF
TRBJ2-1	NA	TRBV9	NA	TGTGCCAGCAGCCCAGGCAATGAGCAGTTCTTC	CASSPGNEQFF
TRBJ1-5	few	TRBV6-5	NA	TGTGCCAGCACCACAGAATATAATAGCAATCAGCCCCAGCATTTT	CASTTEYNSNQPQHF
TRBJ2-7	few	TRBV5-1	TRBD1	TGCGCCAGCAGCTCAGGCGACAGGGTCTACGAGCAGTACTTC	CASSSGDRVYEQYF
TRBJ1-1	once	TRBV6-5	TRBD1	TGTGCCAGCAGTAAAACAGGGGGGAACACTGAAGCTTTCTTT	CASSKTGGNTEAFF
TRBJ2-2	few	TRBV7-2	TRBD2	TGTGCCAGCAGCGCCCGACTAGCGGGGGGGGTGAACACCGGGGAGCTGTTTTTT	CASSARLAGGVNTGELFF
TRBJ2-1	NA	TRBV24-1	TRBD2	TGTGCCACCAGTGAGGAGGTTAGCGGGAGGAGGGGGTACAATGAGCAGTTCTTC	CATSEEVSGRRGYNEQFF
TRBJ1-1	NA	TRBV18	NA	TGTGCCAGCTCACCAGACAGTAACACTGAAGCTTTCTTT	CASSPDSNTEAFF
TRBJ2-1	NA	TRBV5-4	NA	TGTGCCAGCAGCATAGAGCGGGCGAGCTCCTACAATGAGCAGTTCTTC	CASSIERASSYNEQFF
TRBJ2-2	NA	TRBV10-3	NA	TGTGCCATCAACAGGTTTTACACCGGGGAGCTGTTTTTT	CAINRFYTGELFF
TRBJ2-2	NA	TRBV9	TRBD1	TGTGCCAGCAGCGGACAGGGTCCCGGGGAGCTGTTTTTT	CASSGQGPGELFF
TRBJ2-7	once	TRBV7-9	TRBD2	TGTGCCAGCAGCTGGGGGACTAGCGGGGATACCGAGCAGTACTTC	CASSWGTSGDTEQYF
TRBJ2-1	few	TRBV4-2	NA	TGTGCCAGCAGCCAAGAGGGGCAGGGCTACAATGAGCAGTTCTTC	CASSQEGQGYNEQFF
TRBJ2-5	few	TRBV18	TRBD2	TGTGCCAGCTCACCAGTCCGGGAGGTGGAGACCCAGTACTTC	CASSPVREVETQYF
TRBJ1-2	NA	TRBV7-9	NA	TGTGCCAGCAGCTTGGCCGACAGGTTTCGATCGGGTGGCTACACCTTC	CASSLADRFRSGGYTF
TRBJ2-5	NA	TRBV5-6	TRBD1	TGTGCCAGCAGGACCCCACAGGGGCTATTGGGAGAGACCCAGTACTTC	CASRTPQGLLGETQYF
TRBJ2-7	NA	TRBV19	TRBD2	TGTGCCAGTAGTGGCACGGGGGGACTAGCGGGAACCTATAACTCCTACGAGCAGTACTTC	CASSGTGGLAGTYNSYEQYF
TRBJ2-7	NA	TRBV6-1	TRBD1	TGTGCCAGCAGTGAAGTATATGGGACAGGGTCTTTCTACGAGCAGTACTTC	CASSEVYGTGSFYEQYF
TRBJ2-5	NA	TRBV3-1/TRBV3-2	TRBD1	TGTGCCAGCGAAAACAGGGGTCAAGAGACCCAGTACTTC	CASENRGQETQYF
TRBJ1-2	NA	TRBV7-9	NA	TGTGCCAGCAGCTCTACAGACCGGGAGCGACTCTATGGCTACACCTTC	CASSSTDRERLYGYTF
TRBJ2-2	NA	TRBV30	TRBD2	TGTGCCTGGGGCGGGAGAGAGGCCGGGGAGCTGTTTTTT	CAWGGREAGELFF
TRBJ2-1	once	TRBV30	NA	TGTGCCTGGAGTGTAGACGGGTACAATGAGCAGTTCTTC	CAWSVDGYNEQFF
TRBJ1-1	NA	TRBV12-5	TRBD1	TGTGCTAGTGGTGCGCGGGAAGGACAGGAGAACACTGAAGCTTTCTTT	CASGAREGQENTEAFF
TRBJ1-2	NA	TRBV4-2	NA	TGTGCCAGCAGCCAGGTAACTTTAGGGAGCCACACCTTC	CASSQVTLGSHTF